Sequencing of this T cell receptor beta chain was carried out in a study of T cells expressing NK-cell markers. Findings and caveats of the study: As a fraction of CD8+ T cells, dominant NKG2C+ clonotypes reached about 1.0-7.5% in a handful of donors. There were a handful of donors in whom these clonotypes also led the CD3+CD56-NKG2C+ fraction.

Synthesis of TCR beta cDNA relied on 5'RACE template switching carrying UMIs. After re-calling the 5' RACE reads, TCRdb lists one entry per CDR3 protein, DNA absent. The sample table sets out under 500,000 distinct CDR3 sequences. Looked up from germline, CDR1 is SGHRS and CDR2 is YFSETQ. The CDR3 runs 15 residues. On this clonotype: What it binds is not known.

The TCR was taken from a woman aged 18-70 years in good health. The chain is built from TRBV5-1 and TRBJ2-7; absent DNA, TCRdb's TRBD1 call cannot be checked. Sequencing input: blood T cells: a sorted CD56 or NKG2C T cell subset, CD4+ or CD8+ T cells, or bulk PBMC T cells (not recorded which). This chain's CDR3 is CASSFDRDVTYEQYF.